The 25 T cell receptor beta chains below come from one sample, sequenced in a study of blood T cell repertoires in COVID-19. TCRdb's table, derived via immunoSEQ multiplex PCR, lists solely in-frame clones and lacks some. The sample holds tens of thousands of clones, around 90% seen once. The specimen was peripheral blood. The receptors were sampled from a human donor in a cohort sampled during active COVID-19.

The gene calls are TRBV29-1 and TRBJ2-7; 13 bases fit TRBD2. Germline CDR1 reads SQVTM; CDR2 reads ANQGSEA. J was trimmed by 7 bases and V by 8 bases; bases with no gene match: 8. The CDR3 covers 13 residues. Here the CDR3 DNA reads TGCAGCACAACTAGCGGGGGGGCCGGGGAGCAGTACTTC. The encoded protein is CSTTSGGAGEQYF.

CDR3 sequence (DNA): TGTGCCAGCAGTACCACCGGGACAGGATCCACCAATTCACCCCTCCACTTT. Amino acids: CASSTTGTGSTNSPLHF. The chain couples TRBV28 to TRBJ1-6, with TRBD1 matching over 8 bases. Germline CDR1 is MDHEN and CDR2 is SYDVKM. Trimming took 5 bases from V and 7 from J; bases not matched to a gene: 13. There are 17 residues in the CDR3.

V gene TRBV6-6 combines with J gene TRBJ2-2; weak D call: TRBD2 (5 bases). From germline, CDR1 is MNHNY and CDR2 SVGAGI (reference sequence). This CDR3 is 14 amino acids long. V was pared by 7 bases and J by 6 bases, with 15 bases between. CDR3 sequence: CASKGAAAAGELFF. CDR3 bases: TGTGCCAGCAAAGGCGCAGCGGCGGCCGGGGAGCTGTTTTTT.

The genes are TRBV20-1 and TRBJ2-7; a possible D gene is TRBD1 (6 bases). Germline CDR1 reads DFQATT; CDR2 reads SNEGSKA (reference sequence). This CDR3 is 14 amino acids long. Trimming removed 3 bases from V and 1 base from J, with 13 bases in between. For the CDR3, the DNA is TGCAGTGCTAGTCCCCAGGGGAGTTCCTACGAGCAGTACTTC. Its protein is CSASPQGSSYEQYF.

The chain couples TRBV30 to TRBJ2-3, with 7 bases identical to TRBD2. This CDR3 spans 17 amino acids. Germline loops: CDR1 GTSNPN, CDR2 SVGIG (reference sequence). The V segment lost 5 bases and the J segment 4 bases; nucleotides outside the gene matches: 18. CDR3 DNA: TGTGCCTGGGCGGGGGATCTGGGCCCAAACGTCGCAGATACGCAGTATTTT. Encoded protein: CAWAGDLGPNVADTQYF.

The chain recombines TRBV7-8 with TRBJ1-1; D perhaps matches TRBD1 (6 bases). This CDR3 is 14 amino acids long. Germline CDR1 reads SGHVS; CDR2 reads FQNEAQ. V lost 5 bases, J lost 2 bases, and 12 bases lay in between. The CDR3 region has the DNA TGTGCCAGCAGCCCCAGACAGGCCAACACTGAAGCTTTCTTT. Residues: CASSPRQANTEAFF.

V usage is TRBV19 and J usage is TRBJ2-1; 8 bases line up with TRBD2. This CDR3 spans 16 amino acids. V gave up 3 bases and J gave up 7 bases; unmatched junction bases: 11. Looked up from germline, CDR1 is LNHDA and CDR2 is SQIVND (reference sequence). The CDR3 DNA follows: TGTGCCAGTAGTATTGGAAAGGCGGGGGGTTGGAATGAGCAGTTCTTC. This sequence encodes CASSIGKAGGWNEQFF.

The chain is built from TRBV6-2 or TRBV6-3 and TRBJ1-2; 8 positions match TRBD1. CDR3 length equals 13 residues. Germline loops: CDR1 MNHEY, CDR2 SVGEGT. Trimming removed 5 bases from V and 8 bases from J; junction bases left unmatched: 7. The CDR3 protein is CASSPGTGGGYTF. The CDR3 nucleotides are TGTGCCAGCAGTCCAGGGACAGGCGGAGGCTACACCTTC.

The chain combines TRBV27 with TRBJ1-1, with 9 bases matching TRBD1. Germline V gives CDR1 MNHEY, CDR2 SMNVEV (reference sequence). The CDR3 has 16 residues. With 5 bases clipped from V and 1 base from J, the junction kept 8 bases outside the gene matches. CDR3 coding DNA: TGTGCCAGCAGTCGCCAGGACAGGGGAACGAACACTGAAGCTTTCTTT. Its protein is CASSRQDRGTNTEAFF.

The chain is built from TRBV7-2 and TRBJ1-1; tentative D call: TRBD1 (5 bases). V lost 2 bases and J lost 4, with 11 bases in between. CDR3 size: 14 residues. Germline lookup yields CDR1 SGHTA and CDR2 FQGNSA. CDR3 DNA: TGTGCCAGCAGCTTAACCCCGGGGGGCACTGAAGCTTTCTTT. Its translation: CASSLTPGGTEAFF. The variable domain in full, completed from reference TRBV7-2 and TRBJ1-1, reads GAGVSQSPSNKVTEKGKDVELRCDPISGHTALYWYRQSLGQGLEFLIYFQGNSAPDKSGLPSDRFSAERTGGSVSTLTIQRTQQEDSAVYLCASSLTPGGTEAFFGQGTRLTVV.

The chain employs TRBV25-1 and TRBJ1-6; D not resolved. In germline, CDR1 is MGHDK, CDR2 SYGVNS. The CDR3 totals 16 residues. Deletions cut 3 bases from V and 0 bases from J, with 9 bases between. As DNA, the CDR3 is TGTGCCAGCAGTGATTCGGGGAGCTCCTATAATTCACCCCTCCACTTT. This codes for CASSDSGSSYNSPLHF.

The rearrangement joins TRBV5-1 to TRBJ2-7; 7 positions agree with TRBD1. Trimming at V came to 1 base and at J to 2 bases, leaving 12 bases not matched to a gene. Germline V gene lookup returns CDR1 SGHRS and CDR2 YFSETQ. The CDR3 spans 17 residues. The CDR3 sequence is CASSLQPGDRAAYEQYF. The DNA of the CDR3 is TGCGCCAGCAGCTTGCAACCCGGCGACAGGGCTGCCTACGAGCAGTACTTC.

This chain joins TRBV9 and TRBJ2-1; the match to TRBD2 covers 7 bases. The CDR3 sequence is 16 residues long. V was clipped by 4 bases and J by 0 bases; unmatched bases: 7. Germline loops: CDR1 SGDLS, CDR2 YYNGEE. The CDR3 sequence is CASSPRGGSSYNEQFF. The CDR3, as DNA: TGTGCCAGCAGCCCCCGCGGGGGAAGCTCCTACAATGAGCAGTTCTTC.

Here the CDR3 DNA reads TGTGCCAGCTCACCTATCCGCGCCTACGACAATGAGCAGTTCTTC. This translates into CASSPIRAYDNEQFF. The gene calls are TRBV18 and TRBJ2-1; D ambiguous. The germline V and J ends were trimmed by 3 bases and 5 bases, with 14 bases remaining between them. Germline CDR1 and CDR2: KGHSH and LQKENI. There are 15 residues in the CDR3.

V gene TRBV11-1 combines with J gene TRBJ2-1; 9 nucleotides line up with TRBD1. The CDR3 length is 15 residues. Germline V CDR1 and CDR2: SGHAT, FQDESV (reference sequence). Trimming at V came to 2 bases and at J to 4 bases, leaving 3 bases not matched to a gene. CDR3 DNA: TGTGCCAGCAGCTTAACCGGGACAGGGTACAATGAGCAGTTCTTC. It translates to CASSLTGTGYNEQFF.

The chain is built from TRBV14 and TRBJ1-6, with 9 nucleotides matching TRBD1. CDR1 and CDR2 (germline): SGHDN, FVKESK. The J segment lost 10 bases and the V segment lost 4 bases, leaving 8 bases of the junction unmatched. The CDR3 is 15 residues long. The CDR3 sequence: CASSPLGQGRSPLHF. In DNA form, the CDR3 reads TGTGCCAGCAGCCCTCTGGGACAGGGAAGATCACCCCTCCACTTT.

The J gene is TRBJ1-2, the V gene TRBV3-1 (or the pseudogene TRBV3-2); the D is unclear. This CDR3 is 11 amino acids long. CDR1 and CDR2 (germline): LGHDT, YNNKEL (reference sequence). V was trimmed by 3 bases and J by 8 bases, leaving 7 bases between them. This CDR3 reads CASSQHTGYTF. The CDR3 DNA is TGTGCCAGCAGCCAGCACACGGGCTACACCTTC.

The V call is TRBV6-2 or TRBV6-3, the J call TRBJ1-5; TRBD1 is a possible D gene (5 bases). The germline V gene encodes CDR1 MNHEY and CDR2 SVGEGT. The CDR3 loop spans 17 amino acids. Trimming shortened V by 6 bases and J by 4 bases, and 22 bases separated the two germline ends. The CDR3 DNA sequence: TGTGCCAGCAGCCCAGACAGACTCCGGTTCAAAAATCAGCCCCAGCATTTT. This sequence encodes CASSPDRLRFKNQPQHF.

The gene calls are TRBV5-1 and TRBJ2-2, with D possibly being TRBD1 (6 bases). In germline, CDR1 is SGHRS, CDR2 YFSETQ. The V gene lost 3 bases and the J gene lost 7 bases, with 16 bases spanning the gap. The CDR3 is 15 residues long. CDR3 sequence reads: CASSSLQGYHGELFF. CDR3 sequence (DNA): TGCGCCAGCAGCTCACTTCAGGGGTATCACGGGGAGCTGTTTTTT.

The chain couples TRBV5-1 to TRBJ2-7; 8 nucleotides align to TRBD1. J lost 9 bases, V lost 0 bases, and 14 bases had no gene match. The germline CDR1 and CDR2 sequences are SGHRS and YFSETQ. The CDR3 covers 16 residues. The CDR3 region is CASSLGIGVRTGLQYF. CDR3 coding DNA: TGCGCCAGCAGCTTGGGCATAGGGGTCAGGACAGGGTTGCAGTACTTC. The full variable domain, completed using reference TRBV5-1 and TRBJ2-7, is KAGVTQTPRYLIKTRGQQVTLSCSPISGHRSVSWYQQTPGQGLQFLFEYFSETQRNKGNFPGRFSGRQFSNSRSEMNVSTLELGDSALYLCASSLGIGVRTGLQYFGPGTRLTVT.

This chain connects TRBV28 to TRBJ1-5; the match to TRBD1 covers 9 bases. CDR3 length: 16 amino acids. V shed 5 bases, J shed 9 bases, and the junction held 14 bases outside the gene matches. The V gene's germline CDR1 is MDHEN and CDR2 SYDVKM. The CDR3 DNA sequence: TGTGCCAGCAGTATTGACAGGGGGTTCCCATCTCGGCCCCAGCATTTT. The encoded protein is CASSIDRGFPSRPQHF.

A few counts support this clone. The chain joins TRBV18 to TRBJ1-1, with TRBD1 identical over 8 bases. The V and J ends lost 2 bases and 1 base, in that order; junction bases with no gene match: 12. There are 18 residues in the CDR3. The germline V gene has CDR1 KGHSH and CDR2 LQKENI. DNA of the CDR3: TGTGCCAGCTCACCAGCCCGGGGCAGGGGGCTGGCGAACACTGAAGCTTTCTTT. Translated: CASSPARGRGLANTEAFF.

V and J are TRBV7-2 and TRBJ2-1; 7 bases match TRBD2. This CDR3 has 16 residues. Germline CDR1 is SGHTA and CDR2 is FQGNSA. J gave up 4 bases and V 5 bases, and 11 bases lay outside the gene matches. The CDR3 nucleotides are TGTGCCAGCAGCAAAGAGGCGGGAGTAGGATACAATGAGCAGTTCTTC. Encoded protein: CASSKEAGVGYNEQFF. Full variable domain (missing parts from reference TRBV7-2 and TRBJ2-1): GAGVSQSPSNKVTEKGKDVELRCDPISGHTALYWYRQSLGQGLEFLIYFQGNSAPDKSGLPSDRFSAERTGGSVSTLTIQRTQQEDSAVYLCASSKEAGVGYNEQFFGPGTRLTVL.

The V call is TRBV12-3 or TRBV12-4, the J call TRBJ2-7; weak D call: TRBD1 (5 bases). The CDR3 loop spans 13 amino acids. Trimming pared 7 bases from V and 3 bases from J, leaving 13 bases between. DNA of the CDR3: TGTGCCAGCACCCAAGCTGACAGCTACGAGCAGTACTTC. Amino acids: CASTQADSYEQYF.

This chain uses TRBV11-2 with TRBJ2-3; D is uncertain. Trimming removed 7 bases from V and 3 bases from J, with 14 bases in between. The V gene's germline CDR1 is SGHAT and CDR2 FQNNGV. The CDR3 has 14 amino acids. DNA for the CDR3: TGTGCCAGCAACCTGCTAGGTGGGACAGATACGCAGTATTTT. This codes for CASNLLGGTDTQYF.